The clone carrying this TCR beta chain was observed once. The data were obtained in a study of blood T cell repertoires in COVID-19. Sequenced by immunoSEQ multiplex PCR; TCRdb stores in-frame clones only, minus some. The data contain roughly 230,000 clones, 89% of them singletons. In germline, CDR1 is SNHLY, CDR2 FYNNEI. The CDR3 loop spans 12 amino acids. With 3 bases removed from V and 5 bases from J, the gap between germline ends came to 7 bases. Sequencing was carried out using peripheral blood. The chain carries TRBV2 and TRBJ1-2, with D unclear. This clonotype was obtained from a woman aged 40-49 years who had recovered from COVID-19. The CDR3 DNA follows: TGTGCCAGCAGTGACAGAGGTTATGGCTACACCTTC. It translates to CASSDRGYGYTF.